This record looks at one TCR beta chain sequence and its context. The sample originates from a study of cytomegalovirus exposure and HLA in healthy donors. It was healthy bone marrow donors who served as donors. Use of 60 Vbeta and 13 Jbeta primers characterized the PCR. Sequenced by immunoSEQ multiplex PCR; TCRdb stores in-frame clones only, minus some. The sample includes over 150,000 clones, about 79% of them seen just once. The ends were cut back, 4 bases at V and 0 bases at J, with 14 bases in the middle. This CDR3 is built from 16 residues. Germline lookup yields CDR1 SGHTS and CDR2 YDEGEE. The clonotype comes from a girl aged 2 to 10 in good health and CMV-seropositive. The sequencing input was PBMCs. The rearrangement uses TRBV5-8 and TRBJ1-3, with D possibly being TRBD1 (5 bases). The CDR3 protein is CASSPGLSFSGNTIYF. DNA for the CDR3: TGTGCCAGCAGCCCAGGGCTCTCCTTCTCTGGAAACACCATATATTTT.